The source of this T cell receptor (beta chain) is a study of blood T cell repertoires in COVID-19. Study context: Donors in the United States, Italy and Spain gave samples during acute or convalescent COVID-19. PBMCs, B-cell-depleted T cells, or T cells were the source of the cDNA or gDNA that made up the material.

The V and J ends lost 3 bases and 4 bases respectively, with 19 bases between them. Per the germline V gene, CDR1 is LNHDA and CDR2 is SQIVND (reference sequence). This CDR3 is 17 amino acids long. How the authors handled the data: Amplification with reference gene primers provided the estimates of nucleated cell counts. The table came from immunoSEQ multiplex PCR; TCRdb's copy has only in-frame clones and leaves some out. V and J calls and clone size follow that table, whereas D and trimming were derived from the DNA. The profile covers 110,000 or so clones, with 87% appearing a single time and roughly 8% taken by the ten largest.

Material: peripheral blood. V is TRBV19 and J is TRBJ2-1; possible D gene TRBD1, 6 bases. The clonotype was recovered from a human donor in a cohort sampled during active COVID-19. CDR3 nucleotides: TGTGCCAGTAGTATGGGGATCAAAAGGGGGAGATACAATGAGCAGTTCTTC. It codes for CASSMGIKRGRYNEQFF.